This passage covers 10 T cell receptor beta chains from one sample sequenced in a study of T-cell reconstitution after alpha-beta-depleted transplantation in children. Preparation of the TCRbeta library was carried out with unique molecular identifiers. TCRdb re-derived calls from the PCR reads in MiXCR, one entry per CDR3 protein. Among approximately 30,000 distinct CDR3 sequences, under 7% were seen once, and the ten largest hold roughly 7%. Sequencing was performed on PBMCs, mostly from graft donor cells, taken 180 days after TCRalphabeta/CD19-depleted stem cell transplant. The origin of the receptors is a male patient younger than 18 who had a stem cell transplant for acute myeloid leukemia, so the T cells may come from the graft donor.

The V call is TRBV10-1, the J call TRBJ1-1, with unresolved D. Trimming shortened V by 3 bases and J by 2 bases, and 4 bases separated the two germline ends. The CDR3 consists of 12 residues. CDR1 is WNHNN and CDR2 is SYGVQD in the germline V gene (reference sequence). The CDR3 sequence: CASSDSNTEAFF. The DNA for the CDR3 is TGCGCCAGCAGTGACTCAAACACTGAAGCTTTCTTT.

This clonotype was seen at least ten times. The V and J genes are TRBV6-4 and TRBJ1-1; TRBD1 is a possible D gene (5 bases). Trimming took off 6 bases at V and 3 bases at J, with 11 bases between the two ends. The CDR3 extends over 13 amino acids. Germline V gene sequence: CDR1 MRHNA, CDR2 SNTAGT. The chain's CDR3 is CASRGVAYTEAFF. The DNA of the CDR3 is TGTGCCAGCAGAGGGGTGGCGTACACTGAAGCTTTCTTT.

This clonotype showed up many times. The V gene is TRBV3-1, the J gene TRBJ1-2; D is undetermined. V was shortened by 1 base and J by 4 bases, with 4 bases between the two germline ends. The CDR3 has 12 amino acids. Looked up from germline, CDR1 is LGHDT and CDR2 is YNNKEL (reference sequence). The CDR3 nucleotides read TGTGCCAGCAGCCAAGGAGTCTATGGCTACACCTTC. Encoded protein: CASSQGVYGYTF.

This clonotype was recorded many times. This chain links TRBV6-2 or TRBV6-3 with TRBJ2-7; perhaps D is TRBD1 or TRBD2 (5 bases each). Per germline, CDR1 MNHEY and CDR2 SVGEGT. V gave up 11 bases and J gave up 5 bases, with 22 bases separating them. The CDR3 extends over 14 amino acids. The CDR3 bases are TGTGCCTCCCAGAGGGCCAGGGTAGGCCACGAGCAGTACTTC. Translated: CASQRARVGHEQYF.

This clonotype has ten or more counts. The genes are TRBV29-1 and TRBJ2-5; 7 bases are shared with TRBD1. The CDR3 is 12 amino acids. Looked up from germline, CDR1 is SQVTM and CDR2 is ANQGSEA. V dropped 7 bases and J dropped 2; count of bases not matched to a gene: 4. The DNA of the CDR3 is TGCAGCGCGGGACAGACTCAAGAGACCCAGTACTTC. Residues: CSAGQTQETQYF.

This clonotype appeared many times. This chain joins TRBV18 and TRBJ1-2, with 7 bases that match TRBD1. From germline, CDR1 is KGHSH and CDR2 LQKENI. The CDR3 contains 15 residues. The ends lost 0 bases at V and 4 bases at J; junction bases unmatched: 5. The CDR3 bases are TGTGCCAGCTCACCACCGCCAGGGGGGATCTATGGCTACACCTTC. It codes for CASSPPPGGIYGYTF.

This clonotype has at least ten counts. The chain employs TRBV5-1 and TRBJ1-6; D ambiguous. Germline V gene data show CDR1 as SGHRS and CDR2 as YFSETQ. This CDR3 has 18 residues. Trimming shortened V by 3 bases and J by 5 bases, and 21 bases separated the two germline ends. CDR3 in amino acids: CASSSEQAGKRDNSPLHF. The CDR3 nucleotides read TGCGCCAGCAGCTCCGAACAAGCGGGGAAAAGGGATAATTCACCCCTCCACTTT.

This clonotype was seen ten or more times. The chain employs TRBV19 and TRBJ2-2, with D unresolved. V was cut by 6 bases and J by 4 bases, with 12 bases left in between. This CDR3 is 14 amino acids long. Germline-derived CDR1 and CDR2 are LNHDA and SQIVND (reference sequence). CDR3 DNA sequence: TGTGCCAGTAGCCGGGCGAGGTTCACCGGGGAGCTGTTTTTT. It encodes CASSRARFTGELFF. Full variable domain (outside the CDR3, taken from reference TRBV19 and TRBJ2-2): DGGITQSPKYLFRKEGQNVTLSCEQNLNHDAMYWYRQDPGQGLRLIYYSQIVNDFQKGDIAEGYSVSREKKESFPLTVTSAQKNPTAFYLCASSRARFTGELFFGEGSRLTVL.

The chain has TRBV12-3 or TRBV12-4 and TRBJ2-3; perhaps TRBD2 as D (7 bases). The CDR3 has 17 residues. V lost 11 bases, J lost 4 bases, and 28 bases lay in between. CDR3 sequence: CAFSFLPGGPLPDTQYF. As DNA, the CDR3 is TGTGCCTTCAGTTTCTTGCCGGGGGGCCCACTCCCAGATACGCAGTATTTT.

This clonotype has a count of ten or more. The CDR3 region is CASSQETAGHNQPQHF. The CDR3 DNA reads TGTGCCAGCAGCCAAGAGACAGCAGGGCACAATCAGCCCCAGCATTTT. This chain uses TRBV3-1 with TRBJ1-5; D perhaps matches TRBD1 (5 bases). Germline values: CDR1 LGHDT, CDR2 YNNKEL (reference sequence). With 0 bases removed from V and 3 bases from J, the gap between germline ends came to 12 bases. This CDR3 has 16 amino acids. Drawing the rest from reference TRBV3-1 and TRBJ1-5, the complete variable domain is DTAVSQTPKYLVTQMGNDKSIKCEQNLGHDTMYWYKQDSKKFLKIMFSYNNKELIINETVPNRFSPKSPDKAHLNLHINSLELGDSAVYFCASSQETAGHNQPQHFGDGTRLSIL.